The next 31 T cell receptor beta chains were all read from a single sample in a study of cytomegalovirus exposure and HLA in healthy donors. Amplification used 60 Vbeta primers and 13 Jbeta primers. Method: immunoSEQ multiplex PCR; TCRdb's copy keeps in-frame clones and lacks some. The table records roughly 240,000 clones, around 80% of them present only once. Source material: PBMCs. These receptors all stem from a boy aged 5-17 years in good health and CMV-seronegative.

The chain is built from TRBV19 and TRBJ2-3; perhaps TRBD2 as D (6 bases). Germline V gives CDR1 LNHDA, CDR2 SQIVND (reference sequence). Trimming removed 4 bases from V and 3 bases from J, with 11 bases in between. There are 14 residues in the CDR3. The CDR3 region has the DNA TGTGCCAGTAGTACCCGAAGCGGGACAGATACGCAGTATTTT. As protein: CASSTRSGTDTQYF. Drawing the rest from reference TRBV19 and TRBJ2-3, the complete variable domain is DGGITQSPKYLFRKEGQNVTLSCEQNLNHDAMYWYRQDPGQGLRLIYYSQIVNDFQKGDIAEGYSVSREKKESFPLTVTSAQKNPTAFYLCASSTRSGTDTQYFGPGTRLTVL.

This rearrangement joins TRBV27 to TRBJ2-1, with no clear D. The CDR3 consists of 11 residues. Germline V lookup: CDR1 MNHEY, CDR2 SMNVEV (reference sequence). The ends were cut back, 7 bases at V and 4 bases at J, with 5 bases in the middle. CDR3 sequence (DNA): TGTGCCAGCAAAACTTACAATGAGCAGTTCTTC. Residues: CASKTYNEQFF.

CDR3 region: CATSRSGGSTDTQYF. Written as DNA, the CDR3 is TGTGCCACCAGCAGATCTGGGGGGAGCACAGATACGCAGTATTTT. The chain joins TRBV15 to TRBJ2-3, with D perhaps TRBD2 (6 bases). CDR3 size: 15 residues. Trimming took off 2 bases at V and 0 bases at J, with 9 bases between the two ends. The germline V gene has CDR1 LNHNV and CDR2 YYDKDF (reference sequence).

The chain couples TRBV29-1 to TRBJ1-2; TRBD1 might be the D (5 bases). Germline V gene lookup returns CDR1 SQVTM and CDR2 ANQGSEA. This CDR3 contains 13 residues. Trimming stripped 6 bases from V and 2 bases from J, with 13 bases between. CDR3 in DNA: TGCAGCGTCCTACAGGCAGGAAACTATGGCTACACCTTC. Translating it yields CSVLQAGNYGYTF.

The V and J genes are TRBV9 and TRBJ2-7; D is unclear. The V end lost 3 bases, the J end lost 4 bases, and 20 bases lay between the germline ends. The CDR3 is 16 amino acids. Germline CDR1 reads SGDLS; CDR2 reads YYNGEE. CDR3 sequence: CASSAFLTSGRYEQYF. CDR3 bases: TGTGCCAGCAGCGCCTTTTTGACCTCCGGCAGGTACGAGCAGTACTTC.

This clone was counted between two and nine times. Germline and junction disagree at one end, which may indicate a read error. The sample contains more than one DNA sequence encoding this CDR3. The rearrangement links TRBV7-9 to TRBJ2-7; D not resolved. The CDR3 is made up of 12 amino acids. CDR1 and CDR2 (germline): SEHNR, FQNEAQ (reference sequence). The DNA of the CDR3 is TGTTCCAGCAGCCGGAGCTCCTACGAGCAGTACTTC. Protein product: CSSSRSSYEQYF.

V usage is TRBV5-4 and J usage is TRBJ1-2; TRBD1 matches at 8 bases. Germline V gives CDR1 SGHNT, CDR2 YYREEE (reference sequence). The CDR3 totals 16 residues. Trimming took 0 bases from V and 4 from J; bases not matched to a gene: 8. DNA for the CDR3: TGTGCCAGCAGCTTGGGATCAGGGGGCCGCGGCTATGGCTACACCTTC. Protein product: CASSLGSGGRGYGYTF. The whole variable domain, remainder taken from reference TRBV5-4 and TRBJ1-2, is ETGVTQSPTHLIKTRGQQVTLRCSSQSGHNTVSWYQQALGQGPQFIFQYYREEENGRGNFPPRFSGLQFPNYSSELNVNALELDDSALYLCASSLGSGGRGYGYTFGSGTRLTVV.

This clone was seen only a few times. This CDR3 reads CAWNSRLAGETQYF. The CDR3 DNA sequence: TGTGCCTGGAATTCTCGACTAGCGGGAGAGACCCAGTACTTC. V usage is TRBV30 and J usage is TRBJ2-5, with 10 bases that match TRBD2. The CDR3 runs to 14 residues. Germline CDR1 and CDR2: GTSNPN and SVGIG (reference sequence). The V gene end was trimmed by 4 bases and the J gene end by 4 bases; junction bases not matched to a gene: 6.

The CDR3, as DNA: TGTGCCATCAGCGACGGTGGGCTTGGTAACACCATATATTTT. Amino acids: CAISDGGLGNTIYF. The gene calls are TRBV10-3 and TRBJ1-3; D gene ambiguous. Germline V lookup: CDR1 ENHRY, CDR2 SYGVKD. This CDR3 comprises 14 residues. V lost 6 bases, J lost 7 bases, and 16 bases lay in between.

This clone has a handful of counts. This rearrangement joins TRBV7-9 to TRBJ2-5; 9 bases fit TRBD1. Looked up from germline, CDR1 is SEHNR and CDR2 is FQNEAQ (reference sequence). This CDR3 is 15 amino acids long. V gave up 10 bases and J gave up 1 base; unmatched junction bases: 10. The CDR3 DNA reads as TGTGCCACCGGGACAGGGAGTACCGCCCAAGAGACCCAGTACTTC. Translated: CATGTGSTAQETQYF.

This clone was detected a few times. The CDR3 DNA reads TGTGCCAGTAGTATAGATGCCCCCACAGGGGGACTAACCTACGAGCAGTACTTC. Its protein product is CASSIDAPTGGLTYEQYF. This rearrangement joins TRBV19 to TRBJ2-7, with TRBD1 as a possible D gene (8 bases). V was shortened by 0 bases and J by 2 bases, with 20 bases between the two germline ends. CDR1 and CDR2 (germline): LNHDA, SQIVND (reference sequence). This CDR3 has 18 residues.

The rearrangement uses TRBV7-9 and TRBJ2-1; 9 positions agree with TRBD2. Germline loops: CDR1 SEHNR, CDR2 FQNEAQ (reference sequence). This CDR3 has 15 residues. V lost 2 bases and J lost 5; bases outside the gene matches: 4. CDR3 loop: CASSLYSGSHNEQFF. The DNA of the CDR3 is TGTGCCAGCAGCTTATATAGCGGGAGTCACAATGAGCAGTTCTTC. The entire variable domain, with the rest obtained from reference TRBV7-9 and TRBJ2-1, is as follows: DTGVSQNPRHKITKRGQNVTFRCDPISEHNRLYWYRQTLGQGPEFLTYFQNEAQLEKSRLLSDRFSAERPKGSFSTLEIQRTEQGDSAMYLCASSLYSGSHNEQFFGPGTRLTVL.

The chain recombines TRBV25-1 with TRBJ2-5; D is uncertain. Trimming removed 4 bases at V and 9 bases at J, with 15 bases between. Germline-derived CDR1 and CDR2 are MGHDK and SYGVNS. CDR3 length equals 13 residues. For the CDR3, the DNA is TGTGCCAGCAGTGGGGTCCAAGGCGAGGCCCAGTACTTC. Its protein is CASSGVQGEAQYF.

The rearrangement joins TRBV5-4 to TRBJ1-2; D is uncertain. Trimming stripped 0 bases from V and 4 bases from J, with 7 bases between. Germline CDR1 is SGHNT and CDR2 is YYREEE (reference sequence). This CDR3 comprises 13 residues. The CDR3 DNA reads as TGTGCCAGCAGCTTGGAGCCGGTCTATGGCTACACCTTC. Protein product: CASSLEPVYGYTF. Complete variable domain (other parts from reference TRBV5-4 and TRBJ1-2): ETGVTQSPTHLIKTRGQQVTLRCSSQSGHNTVSWYQQALGQGPQFIFQYYREEENGRGNFPPRFSGLQFPNYSSELNVNALELDDSALYLCASSLEPVYGYTFGSGTRLTVV.

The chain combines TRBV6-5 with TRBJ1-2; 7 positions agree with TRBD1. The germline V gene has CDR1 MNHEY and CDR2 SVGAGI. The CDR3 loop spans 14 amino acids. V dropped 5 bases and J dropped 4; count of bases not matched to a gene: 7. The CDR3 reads CASSLTGVLYGYTF. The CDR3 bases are TGTGCCAGCAGTCTCACAGGGGTCCTCTATGGCTACACCTTC.

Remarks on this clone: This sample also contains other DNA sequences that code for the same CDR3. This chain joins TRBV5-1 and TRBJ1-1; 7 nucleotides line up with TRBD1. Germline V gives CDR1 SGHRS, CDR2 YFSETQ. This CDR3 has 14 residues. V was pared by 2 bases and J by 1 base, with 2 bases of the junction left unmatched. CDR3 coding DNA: TGCGCCAGCAGCTTACAGGGGCAGAACACTGAAGCTTTCTTT. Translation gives CASSLQGQNTEAFF.

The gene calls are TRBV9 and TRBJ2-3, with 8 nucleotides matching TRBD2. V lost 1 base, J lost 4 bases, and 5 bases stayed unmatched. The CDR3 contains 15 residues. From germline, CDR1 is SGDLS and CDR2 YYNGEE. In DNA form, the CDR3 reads TGTGCCAGCAGCGTAAGCGGGGGCGGCGCAGATACGCAGTATTTT. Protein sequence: CASSVSGGGADTQYF.

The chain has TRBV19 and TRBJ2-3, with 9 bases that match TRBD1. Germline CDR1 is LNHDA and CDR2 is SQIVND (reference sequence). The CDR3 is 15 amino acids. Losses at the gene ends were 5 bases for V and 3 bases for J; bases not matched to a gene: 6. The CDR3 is CASSLDRGGTDTQYF. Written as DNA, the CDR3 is TGTGCCAGTAGTTTGGACAGGGGAGGTACAGATACGCAGTATTTT.

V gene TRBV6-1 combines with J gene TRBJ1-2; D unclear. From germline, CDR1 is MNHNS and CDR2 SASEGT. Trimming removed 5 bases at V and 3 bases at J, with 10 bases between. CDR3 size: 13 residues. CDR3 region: CASSLWHDYGYTF. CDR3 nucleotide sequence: TGTGCCAGCAGTTTGTGGCATGACTATGGCTACACCTTC.

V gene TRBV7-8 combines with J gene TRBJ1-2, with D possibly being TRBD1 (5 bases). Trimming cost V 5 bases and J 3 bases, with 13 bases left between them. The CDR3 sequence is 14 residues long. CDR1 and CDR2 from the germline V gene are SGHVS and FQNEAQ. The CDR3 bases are TGTGCCAGCAGCGACCGGTGGGGGGACTATGGCTACACCTTC. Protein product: CASSDRWGDYGYTF.

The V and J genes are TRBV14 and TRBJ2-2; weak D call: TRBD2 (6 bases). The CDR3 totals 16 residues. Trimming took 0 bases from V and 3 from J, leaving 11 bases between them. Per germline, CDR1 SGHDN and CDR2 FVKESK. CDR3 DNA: TGTGCCAGCAGCCAAGACCCGGGGGAGGACACCGGGGAGCTGTTTTTT. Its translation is CASSQDPGEDTGELFF.

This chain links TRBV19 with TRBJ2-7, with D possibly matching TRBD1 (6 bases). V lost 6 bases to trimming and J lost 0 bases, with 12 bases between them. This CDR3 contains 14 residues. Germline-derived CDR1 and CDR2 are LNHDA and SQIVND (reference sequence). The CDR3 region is CASSLYRVSYEQYF. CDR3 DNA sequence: TGTGCCAGTAGCCTCTACAGGGTCTCCTACGAGCAGTACTTC.

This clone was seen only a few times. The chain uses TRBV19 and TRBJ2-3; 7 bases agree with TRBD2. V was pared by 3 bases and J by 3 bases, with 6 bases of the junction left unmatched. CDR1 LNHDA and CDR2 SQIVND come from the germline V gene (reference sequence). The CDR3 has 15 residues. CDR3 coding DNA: TGTGCCAGTAGTATTGCGGGAGCAGTTACAGATACGCAGTATTTT. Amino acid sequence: CASSIAGAVTDTQYF.

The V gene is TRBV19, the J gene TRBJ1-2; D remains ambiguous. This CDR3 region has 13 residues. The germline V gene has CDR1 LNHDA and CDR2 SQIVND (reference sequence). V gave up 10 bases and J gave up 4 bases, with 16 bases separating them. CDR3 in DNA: TGTGCCACTTGCCAGGCGGGTTCCTATGGCTACACCTTC. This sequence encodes CATCQAGSYGYTF.

The CDR3 coding sequence is TGTGCCAGCAGTATTGGGACTAGCGGGATTCGCAATGAGCAGTTCTTC. It translates to CASSIGTSGIRNEQFF. The chain combines TRBV27 with TRBJ2-1, with 13 nucleotides matching TRBD2. The CDR3 length is 16 residues. V shed 5 bases and J 6 bases; nucleotides not matched to a gene: 7. Germline CDR1 is MNHEY and CDR2 is SMNVEV (reference sequence).

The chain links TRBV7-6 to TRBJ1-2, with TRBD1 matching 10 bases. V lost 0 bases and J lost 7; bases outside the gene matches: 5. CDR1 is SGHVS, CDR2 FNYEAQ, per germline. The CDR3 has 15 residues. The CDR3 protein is CASSLAGTGAPGYTF. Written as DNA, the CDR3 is TGTGCCAGCAGCTTAGCGGGGACAGGGGCGCCTGGCTACACCTTC.

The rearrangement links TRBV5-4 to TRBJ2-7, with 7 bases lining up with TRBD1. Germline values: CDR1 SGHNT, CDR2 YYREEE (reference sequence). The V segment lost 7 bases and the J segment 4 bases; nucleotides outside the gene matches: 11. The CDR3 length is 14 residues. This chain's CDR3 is CASGAGGSGYEQYF. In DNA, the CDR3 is TGTGCCAGCGGCGCAGGGGGATCGGGGTACGAGCAGTACTTC.

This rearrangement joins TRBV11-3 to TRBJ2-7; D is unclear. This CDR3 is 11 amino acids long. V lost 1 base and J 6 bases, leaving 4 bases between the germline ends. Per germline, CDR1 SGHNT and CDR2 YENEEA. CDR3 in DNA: TGTGCCAGCAGCTTAGTGCGCGAGCAGTACTTC. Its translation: CASSLVREQYF.

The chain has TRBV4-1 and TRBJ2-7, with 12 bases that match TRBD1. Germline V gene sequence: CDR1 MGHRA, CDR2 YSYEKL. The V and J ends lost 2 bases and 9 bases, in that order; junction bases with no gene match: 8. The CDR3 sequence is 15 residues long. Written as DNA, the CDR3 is TGCGCCAGCAGCCAACCGGGACAGGGGGCGTGGGGGCAGTACTTC. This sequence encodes CASSQPGQGAWGQYF.

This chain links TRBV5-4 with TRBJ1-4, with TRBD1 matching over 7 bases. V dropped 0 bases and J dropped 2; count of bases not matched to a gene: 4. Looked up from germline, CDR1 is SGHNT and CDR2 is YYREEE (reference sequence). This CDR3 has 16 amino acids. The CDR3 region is CASSLGQGDTNEKLFF. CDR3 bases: TGTGCCAGCAGCTTGGGACAGGGCGATACTAATGAAAAACTGTTTTTT.

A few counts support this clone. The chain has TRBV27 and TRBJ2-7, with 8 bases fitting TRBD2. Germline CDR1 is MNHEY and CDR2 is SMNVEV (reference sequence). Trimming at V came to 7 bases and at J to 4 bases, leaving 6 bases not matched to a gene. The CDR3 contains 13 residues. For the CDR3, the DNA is TGTGCCAGCACTCTCGGCGGGGGGTACGAGCAGTACTTC. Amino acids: CASTLGGGYEQYF.